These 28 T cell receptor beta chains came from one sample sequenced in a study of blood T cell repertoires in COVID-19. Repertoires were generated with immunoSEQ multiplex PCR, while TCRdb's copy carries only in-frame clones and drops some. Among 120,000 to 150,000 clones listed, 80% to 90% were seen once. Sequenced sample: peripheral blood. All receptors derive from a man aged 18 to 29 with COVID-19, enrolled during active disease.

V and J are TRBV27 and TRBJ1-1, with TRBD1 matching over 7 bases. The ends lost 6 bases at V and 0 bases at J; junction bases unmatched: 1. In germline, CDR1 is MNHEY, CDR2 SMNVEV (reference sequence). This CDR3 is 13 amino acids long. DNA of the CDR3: TGTGCCAGCAGAGACAGGGTGAACACTGAAGCTTTCTTT. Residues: CASRDRVNTEAFF.

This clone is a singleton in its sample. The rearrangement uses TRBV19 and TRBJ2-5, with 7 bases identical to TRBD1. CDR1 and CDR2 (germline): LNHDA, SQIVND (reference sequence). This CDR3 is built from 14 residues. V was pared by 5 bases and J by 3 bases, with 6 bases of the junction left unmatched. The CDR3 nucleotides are TGTGCCAGTAGTTGGACAGGCCAAGAAGAGACCCAGTACTTC. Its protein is CASSWTGQEETQYF.

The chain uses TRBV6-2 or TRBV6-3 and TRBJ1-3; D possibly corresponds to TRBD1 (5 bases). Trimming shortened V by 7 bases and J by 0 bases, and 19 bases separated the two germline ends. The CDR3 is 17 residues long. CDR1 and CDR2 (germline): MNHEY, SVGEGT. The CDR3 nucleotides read TGTGCCAGCACCCCCGGGGGGGTTCCGAGCTCTGGAAACACCATATATTTT. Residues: CASTPGGVPSSGNTIYF.

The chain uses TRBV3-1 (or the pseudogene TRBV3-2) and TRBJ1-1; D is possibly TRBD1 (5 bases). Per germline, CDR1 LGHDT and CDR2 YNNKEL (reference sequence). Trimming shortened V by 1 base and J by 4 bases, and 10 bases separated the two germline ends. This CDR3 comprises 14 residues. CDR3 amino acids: CASSQAREVTEAFF. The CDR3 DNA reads TGTGCCAGCAGCCAAGCCAGGGAAGTCACTGAAGCTTTCTTT.

The CDR3 DNA is TGTGCCAGCAGCAACAGGGCCCCCTACGAGCAGTACTTC. Translated: CASSNRAPYEQYF. This chain connects TRBV12-3 or TRBV12-4 to TRBJ2-7, with D possibly matching TRBD1 (6 bases). V was cut by 6 bases and J by 2 bases, with 11 bases left in between. There are 13 residues in the CDR3.

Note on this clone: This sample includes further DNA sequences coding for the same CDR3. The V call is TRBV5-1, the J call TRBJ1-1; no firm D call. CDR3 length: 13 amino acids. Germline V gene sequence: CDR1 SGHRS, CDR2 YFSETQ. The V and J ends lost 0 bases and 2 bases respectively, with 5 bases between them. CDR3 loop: CASSLARNTEAFF. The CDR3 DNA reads TGCGCCAGCAGCTTGGCGAGAAACACTGAAGCTTTCTTT.

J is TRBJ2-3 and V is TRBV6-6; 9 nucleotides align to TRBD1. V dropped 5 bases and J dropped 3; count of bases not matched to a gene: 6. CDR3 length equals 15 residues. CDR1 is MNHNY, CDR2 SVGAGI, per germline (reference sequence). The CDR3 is CASSTPTGGTDTQYF. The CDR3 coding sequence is TGTGCCAGCAGTACCCCGACAGGGGGAACAGATACGCAGTATTTT.

Here the CDR3 reads CASSPLGGGGNQPQHF. DNA for the CDR3: TGTGCCAGCAGTCCCCTGGGGGGGGGAGGTAATCAGCCCCAGCATTTT. This chain links TRBV28 with TRBJ1-5, with D possibly TRBD1 on 5 matching bases. Germline V gene data show CDR1 as MDHEN and CDR2 as SYDVKM. V lost 5 bases and J lost 4, with 18 bases in between. This CDR3 spans 16 amino acids. The full variable domain, rest sourced from reference TRBV28 and TRBJ1-5, is DVKVTQSSRYLVKRTGEKVFLECVQDMDHENMFWYRQDPGLGLRLIYFSYDVKMKEKGDIPEGYSVSREKKERFSLILESASTNQTSMYLCASSPLGGGGNQPQHFGDGTRLSIL.

The CDR3 DNA reads as TGTGCCAGCAGCCCCCTCGGGGGAGGTCCTTCACCCCTCCACTTT. It translates to CASSPLGGGPSPLHF. The V and J genes are TRBV6-5 and TRBJ1-6; perhaps TRBD1 as D (5 bases). V was clipped by 6 bases and J by 9 bases, with 18 bases between them. The CDR3 has 15 amino acids. Germline CDR1 is MNHEY and CDR2 is SVGAGI.

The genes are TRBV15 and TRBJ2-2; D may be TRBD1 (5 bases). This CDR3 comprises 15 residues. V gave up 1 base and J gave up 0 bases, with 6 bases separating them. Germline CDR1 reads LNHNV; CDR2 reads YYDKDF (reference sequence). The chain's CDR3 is CATSRGQTNTGELFF. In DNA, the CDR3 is TGTGCCACCAGCAGAGGACAGACGAACACCGGGGAGCTGTTTTTT.

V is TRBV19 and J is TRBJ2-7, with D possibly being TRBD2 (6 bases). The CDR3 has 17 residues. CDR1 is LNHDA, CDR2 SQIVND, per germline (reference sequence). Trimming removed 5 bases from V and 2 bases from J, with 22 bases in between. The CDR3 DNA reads TGTGCCAGTAGTCCCGGCGTCGGGACTCGCCTCCCCTACGAGCAGTACTTC. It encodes CASSPGVGTRLPYEQYF. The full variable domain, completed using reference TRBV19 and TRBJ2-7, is DGGITQSPKYLFRKEGQNVTLSCEQNLNHDAMYWYRQDPGQGLRLIYYSQIVNDFQKGDIAEGYSVSREKKESFPLTVTSAQKNPTAFYLCASSPGVGTRLPYEQYFGPGTRLTVT.

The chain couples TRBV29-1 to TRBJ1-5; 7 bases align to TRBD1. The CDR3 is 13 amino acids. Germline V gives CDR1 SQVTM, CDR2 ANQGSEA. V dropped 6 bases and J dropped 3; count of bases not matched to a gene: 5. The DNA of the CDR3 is TGCAGCGTGGGTGACAGGGCCAATCAGCCCCAGCATTTT. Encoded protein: CSVGDRANQPQHF.

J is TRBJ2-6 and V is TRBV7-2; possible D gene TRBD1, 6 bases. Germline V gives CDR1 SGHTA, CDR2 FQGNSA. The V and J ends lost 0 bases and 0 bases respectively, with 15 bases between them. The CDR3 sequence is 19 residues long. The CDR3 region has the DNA TGTGCCAGCAGCTTAGCGTCCGGGACAAGGATCTCTGGGGCCAACGTCCTGACTTTC. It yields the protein CASSLASGTRISGANVLTF.

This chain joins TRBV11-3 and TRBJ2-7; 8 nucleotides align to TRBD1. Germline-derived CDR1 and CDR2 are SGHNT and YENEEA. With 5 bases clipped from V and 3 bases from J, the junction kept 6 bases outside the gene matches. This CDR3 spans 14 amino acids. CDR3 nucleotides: TGTGCCAGCAGCGAAGCAGGGGGCGGCTACGAGCAGTACTTC. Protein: CASSEAGGGYEQYF.

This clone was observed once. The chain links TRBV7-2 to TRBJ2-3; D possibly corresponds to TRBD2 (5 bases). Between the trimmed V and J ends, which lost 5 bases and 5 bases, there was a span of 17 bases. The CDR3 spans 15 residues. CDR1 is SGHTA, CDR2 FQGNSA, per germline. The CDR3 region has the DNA TGTGCCAGCAGCCCAGGCCTAGTCGGGAAAGATACGCAGTATTTT. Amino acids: CASSPGLVGKDTQYF.

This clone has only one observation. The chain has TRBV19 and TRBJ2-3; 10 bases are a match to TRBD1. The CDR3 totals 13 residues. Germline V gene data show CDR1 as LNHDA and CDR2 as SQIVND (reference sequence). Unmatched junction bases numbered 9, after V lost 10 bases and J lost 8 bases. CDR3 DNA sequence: TGTGCCAAACGACAGGGGGCCCATGGTACGCAGTATTTT. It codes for CAKRQGAHGTQYF.

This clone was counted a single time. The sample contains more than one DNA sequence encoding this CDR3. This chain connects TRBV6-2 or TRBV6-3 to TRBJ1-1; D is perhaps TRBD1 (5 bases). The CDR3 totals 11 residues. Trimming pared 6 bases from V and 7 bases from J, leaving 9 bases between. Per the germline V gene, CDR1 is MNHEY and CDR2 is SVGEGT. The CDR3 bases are TGTGCCAGCAGCCCGGGGCTTGAAGCTTTCTTT. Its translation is CASSPGLEAFF.

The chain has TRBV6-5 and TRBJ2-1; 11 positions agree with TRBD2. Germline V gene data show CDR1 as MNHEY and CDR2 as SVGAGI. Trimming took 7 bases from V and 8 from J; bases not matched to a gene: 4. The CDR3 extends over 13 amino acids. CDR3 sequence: CASISSGRYEQFF. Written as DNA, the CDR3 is TGTGCCAGCATCTCTAGCGGGAGGTATGAGCAGTTCTTC.

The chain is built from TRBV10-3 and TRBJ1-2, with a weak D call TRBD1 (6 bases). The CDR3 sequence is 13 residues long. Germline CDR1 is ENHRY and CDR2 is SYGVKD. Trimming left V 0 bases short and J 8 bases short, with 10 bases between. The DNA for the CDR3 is TGTGCCATCAGTGAGTCGTCAGGGGACGGCTACACCTTC. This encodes CAISESSGDGYTF.

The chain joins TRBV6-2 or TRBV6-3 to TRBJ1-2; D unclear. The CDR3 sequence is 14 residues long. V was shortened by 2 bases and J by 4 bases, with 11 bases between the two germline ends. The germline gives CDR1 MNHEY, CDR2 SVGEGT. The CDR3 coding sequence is TGTGCCAGCAGTTACGCGGGATTGAGCTATGGCTACACCTTC. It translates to CASSYAGLSYGYTF.

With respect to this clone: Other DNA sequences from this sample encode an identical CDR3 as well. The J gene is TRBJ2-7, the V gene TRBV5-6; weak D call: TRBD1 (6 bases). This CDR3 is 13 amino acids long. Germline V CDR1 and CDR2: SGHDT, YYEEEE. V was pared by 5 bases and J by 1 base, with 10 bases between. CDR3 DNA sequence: TGTGCCAGCAGTCCAGGGGATTCCTACGAGCAGTACTTC. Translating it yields CASSPGDSYEQYF.

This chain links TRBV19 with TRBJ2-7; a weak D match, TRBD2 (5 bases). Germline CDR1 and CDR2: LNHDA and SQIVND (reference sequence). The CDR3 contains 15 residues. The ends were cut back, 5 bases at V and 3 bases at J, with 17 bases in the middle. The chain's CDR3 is CASSAATDGIYEQYF. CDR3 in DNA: TGTGCCAGTAGTGCAGCAACGGACGGGATCTACGAGCAGTACTTC.

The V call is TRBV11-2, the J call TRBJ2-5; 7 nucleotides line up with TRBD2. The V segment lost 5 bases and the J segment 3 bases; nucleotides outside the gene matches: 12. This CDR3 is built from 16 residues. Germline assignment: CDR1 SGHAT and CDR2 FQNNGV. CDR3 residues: CASSHPGGGREETQYF. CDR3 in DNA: TGTGCCAGCAGCCACCCTGGTGGCGGGAGAGAAGAGACCCAGTACTTC.

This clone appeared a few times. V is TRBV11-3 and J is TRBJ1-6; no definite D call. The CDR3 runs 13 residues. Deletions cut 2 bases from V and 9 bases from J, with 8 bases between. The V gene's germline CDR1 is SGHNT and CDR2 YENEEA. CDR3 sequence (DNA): TGTGCCAGCAGCTTACAAACCGGTTCACCCCTCCACTTT. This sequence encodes CASSLQTGSPLHF.

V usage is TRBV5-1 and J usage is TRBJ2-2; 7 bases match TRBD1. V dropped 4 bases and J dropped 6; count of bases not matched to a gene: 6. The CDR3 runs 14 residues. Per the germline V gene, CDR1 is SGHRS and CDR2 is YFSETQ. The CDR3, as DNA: TGCGCCAGCAGCCAGGGACAGCGCGCCGGGGAGCTGTTTTTT. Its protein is CASSQGQRAGELFF.

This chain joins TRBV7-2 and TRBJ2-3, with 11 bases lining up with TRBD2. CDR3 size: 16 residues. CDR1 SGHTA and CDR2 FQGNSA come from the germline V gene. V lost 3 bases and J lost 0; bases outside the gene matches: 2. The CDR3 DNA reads TGTGCCAGCAGCTTTAGACTAGCGGGGAGCACAGATACGCAGTATTTT. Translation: CASSFRLAGSTDTQYF.

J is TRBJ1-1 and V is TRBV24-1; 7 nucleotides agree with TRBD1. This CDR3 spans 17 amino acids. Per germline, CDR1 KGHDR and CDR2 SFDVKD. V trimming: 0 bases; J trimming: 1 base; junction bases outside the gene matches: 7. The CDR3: CATSDLRRTGPNTEAFF. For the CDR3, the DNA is TGTGCCACCAGTGATTTGCGGAGGACAGGACCGAACACTGAAGCTTTCTTT.

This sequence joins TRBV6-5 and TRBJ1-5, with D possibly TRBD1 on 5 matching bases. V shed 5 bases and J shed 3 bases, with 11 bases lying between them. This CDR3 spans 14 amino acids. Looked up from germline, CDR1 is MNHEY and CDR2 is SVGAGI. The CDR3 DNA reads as TGTGCCAGCAGTACAGGAATATACAATCAGCCCCAGCATTTT. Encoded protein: CASSTGIYNQPQHF.